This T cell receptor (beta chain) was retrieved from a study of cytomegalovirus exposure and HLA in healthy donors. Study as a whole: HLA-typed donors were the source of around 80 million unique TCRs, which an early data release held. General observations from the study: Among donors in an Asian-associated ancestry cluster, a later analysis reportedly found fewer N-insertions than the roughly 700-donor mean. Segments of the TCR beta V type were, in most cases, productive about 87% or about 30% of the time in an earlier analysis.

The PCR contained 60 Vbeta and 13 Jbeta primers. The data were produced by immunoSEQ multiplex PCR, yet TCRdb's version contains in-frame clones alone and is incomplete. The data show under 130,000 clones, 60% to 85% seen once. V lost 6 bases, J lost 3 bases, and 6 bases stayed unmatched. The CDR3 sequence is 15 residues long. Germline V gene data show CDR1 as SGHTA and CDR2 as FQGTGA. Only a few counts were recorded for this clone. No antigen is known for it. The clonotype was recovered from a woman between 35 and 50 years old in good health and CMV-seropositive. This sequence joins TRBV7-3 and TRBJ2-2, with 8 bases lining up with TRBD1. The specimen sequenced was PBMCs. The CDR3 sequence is CASRPGGADTGELFF. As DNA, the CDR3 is TGTGCCAGCAGGCCAGGGGGCGCGGACACCGGGGAGCTGTTTTTT.